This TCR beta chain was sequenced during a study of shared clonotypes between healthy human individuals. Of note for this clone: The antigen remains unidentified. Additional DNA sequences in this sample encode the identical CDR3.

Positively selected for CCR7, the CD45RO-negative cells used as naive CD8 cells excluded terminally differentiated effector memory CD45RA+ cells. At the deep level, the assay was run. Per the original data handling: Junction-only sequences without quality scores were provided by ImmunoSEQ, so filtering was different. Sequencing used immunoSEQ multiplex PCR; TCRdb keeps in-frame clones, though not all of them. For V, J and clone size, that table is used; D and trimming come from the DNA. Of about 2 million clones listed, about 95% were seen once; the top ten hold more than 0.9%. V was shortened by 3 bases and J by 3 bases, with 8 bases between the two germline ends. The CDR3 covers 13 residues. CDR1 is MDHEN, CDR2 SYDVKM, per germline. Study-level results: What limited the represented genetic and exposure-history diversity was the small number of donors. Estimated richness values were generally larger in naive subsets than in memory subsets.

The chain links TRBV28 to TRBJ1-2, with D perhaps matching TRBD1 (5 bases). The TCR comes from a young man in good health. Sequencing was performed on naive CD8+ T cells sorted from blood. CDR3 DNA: TGTGCCAGCAGTTTCCAGGGAGACTATGGCTACACCTTC. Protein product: CASSFQGDYGYTF.